Following are 29 T cell receptor beta chains from one sample sequenced in a study of T-cell reconstitution after alpha-beta-depleted transplantation in children. Using unique molecular identifiers, the investigators prepared the TCRbeta library. One entry per CDR3 protein results from TCRdb running MiXCR on the PCR reads. The sample contains about 260,000 distinct CDR3 sequences, around a tenth of which appear only once. The source material was peripheral blood, sampled 180 days after TCRalphabeta/CD19-depleted stem cell transplant. Receptors originate from a male patient aged 2-15 years who had a stem cell transplant for chronic granulomatous disease, so the T cells may come from the graft donor.

This clonotype was seen ten or more times. V is TRBV5-1 and J is TRBJ2-2, with unresolved D. Per the germline V gene, CDR1 is SGHRS and CDR2 is YFSETQ. The CDR3 runs to 11 residues. V shed 10 bases and J shed 4 bases, with 8 bases lying between them. The CDR3 nucleotides read TGCGCCCCGCCGTGCACCGGGGAGCTGTTTTTT. It is translated as CAPPCTGELFF.

This sequence joins TRBV9 and TRBJ2-7, with a tentative D call TRBD2 (7 bases). CDR1 and CDR2 from the germline V gene are SGDLS and YYNGEE. The CDR3 covers 15 residues. Trimming removed 0 bases from V and 6 bases from J, with 16 bases in between. CDR3 residues: CASSVAGRGPSEQYF. As DNA, the CDR3 is TGTGCCAGCAGCGTAGCGGGGCGGGGGCCAAGCGAGCAGTACTTC.

This clonotype was recorded many times. The rearrangement links TRBV7-9 to TRBJ2-2; D is perhaps TRBD1 (6 bases). Germline CDR1 SEHNR, CDR2 FQNEAQ (reference sequence). V lost 2 bases and J lost 7, with 14 bases in between. The CDR3 has 15 amino acids. CDR3 nucleotide sequence: TGTGCCAGCAGCTTATCGGCAGGGGTGAGCGGGGAGCTGTTTTTT. It yields the protein CASSLSAGVSGELFF.

This clonotype appeared many times. The chain uses TRBV5-8 and TRBJ2-5; D unclear. V gave up 2 bases and J gave up 2 bases, with 16 bases separating them. Germline loops: CDR1 SGHTS, CDR2 YDEGEE. The CDR3 runs to 16 residues. The CDR3 is CASSFLDRRRQETQYF. The DNA of the CDR3 is TGTGCCAGCAGCTTCTTGGACCGACGGCGTCAAGAGACCCAGTACTTC.

This clonotype was seen ten or more times. This sequence joins TRBV28 and TRBJ2-2, with D perhaps TRBD1 (5 bases). Germline V lookup: CDR1 MDHEN, CDR2 SYDVKM. The CDR3 is 13 residues long. V was shortened by 6 bases and J by 5 bases, with 10 bases between the two germline ends. The CDR3 region has the DNA TGTGCCAGCAGACGACCAGGGACCGGGGAGCTGTTTTTT. As protein: CASRRPGTGELFF.

Details on this clonotype: This clone may be a read error of a much larger clone one base away. V usage is TRBV9 and J usage is TRBJ2-1; TRBD2 matches at 8 bases. The CDR3 is made up of 15 amino acids. CDR1 and CDR2 (germline): SGDLS, YYNGEE. CDR3 in amino acids: CASSVVSGTRNEQIF. The CDR3 bases are TGTGCCAGCAGCGTCGTTAGCGGGACCAGGAATGAGCAGATCTTC.

This clonotype occurred many times. The chain has TRBV3-1 and TRBJ2-7; perhaps TRBD2 as D (5 bases). Germline CDR1 is LGHDT and CDR2 is YNNKEL (reference sequence). The CDR3 runs 16 residues. The ends were cut back, 3 bases at V and 2 bases at J, with 17 bases in the middle. CDR3 sequence: CASSHKFAGPTYEQYF. Here the CDR3 DNA reads TGTGCCAGCAGCCACAAATTCGCGGGTCCGACCTACGAGCAGTACTTC.

This clonotype was picked up many times. V is TRBV20-1 and J is TRBJ2-2, with D uncertain. The length of the CDR3 is 16 residues. The V gene lost 3 bases and the J gene lost 8 bases, with 22 bases spanning the gap. Germline CDR1 reads DFQATT; CDR2 reads SNEGSKA (reference sequence). The CDR3 sequence: CSASDRVSPIRGELFF. CDR3 DNA sequence: TGCAGTGCTAGCGATCGGGTGTCACCGATCCGAGGGGAGCTGTTTTTT.

A word on this clonotype: A much larger clone is a single base away; this may be a read error. The J gene is TRBJ2-4, the V gene TRBV7-9, with 10 bases aligning to TRBD1. The V gene's germline CDR1 is SEHNR and CDR2 FQNEAQ (reference sequence). The CDR3 has 15 amino acids. The CDR3 reads CASSTQTGGVNNQYF. The CDR3, as DNA: TGTGCCAGCAGCACACAGACAGGGGGCGTAAACAATCAGTACTTC.

This clonotype was found many times. J is TRBJ2-3 and V is TRBV28; possible D gene TRBD1, 8 bases. With 8 bases removed from V and 7 bases from J, the gap between germline ends came to 22 bases. The CDR3 sequence is 15 residues long. Looked up from germline, CDR1 is MDHEN and CDR2 is SYDVKM. Here the CDR3 DNA reads TGTGCCAGCTGGGAGGGCAGGGGGCGCAGACATACGCAGTATTTT. It codes for CASWEGRGRRHTQYF.

This clonotype occurred many times. V gene TRBV28 combines with J gene TRBJ2-5, with 7 bases fitting TRBD2. In germline, CDR1 is MDHEN, CDR2 SYDVKM. The ends lost 4 bases at V and 1 base at J; junction bases unmatched: 3. The CDR3 runs 14 residues. DNA for the CDR3: TGTGCCAGCAGTTGGAGACTAGCCCAAGAGACCCAGTACTTC. Its translation is CASSWRLAQETQYF.

This clonotype was detected ten times or more. This CDR3 is CSASGGVHNEQFF. CDR3 coding DNA: TGCAGTGCTAGTGGCGGGGTTCACAATGAGCAGTTCTTC. This rearrangement joins TRBV20-1 to TRBJ2-1; D may be TRBD2 (6 bases). V was cut by 3 bases and J by 5 bases, with 11 bases left in between. CDR3 length equals 13 residues. Looked up from germline, CDR1 is DFQATT and CDR2 is SNEGSKA (reference sequence).

This clonotype was found many times. This rearrangement joins TRBV28 to TRBJ1-2; no clear D. Trimming took off 5 bases at V and 6 bases at J, with 7 bases between the two ends. CDR3 length equals 11 residues. Germline V gene data show CDR1 as MDHEN and CDR2 as SYDVKM. The DNA for the CDR3 is TGTGCCAGCAGTCCCGCGCATGGCTACACCTTC. Protein: CASSPAHGYTF.

This clonotype was counted at least ten times. The genes are TRBV20-1 and TRBJ1-1; TRBD1 agrees at 7 bases. V shed 6 bases, J shed 5 bases, and the junction held 9 bases outside the gene matches. This CDR3 spans 13 amino acids. Germline CDR1 and CDR2: DFQATT and SNEGSKA (reference sequence). CDR3 in DNA: TGCAGTGCCGCTCTGACAGGGAGGACTGAAGCTTTCTTT. This sequence encodes CSAALTGRTEAFF.

This clonotype was seen many times. The rearrangement uses TRBV12-3 or TRBV12-4 and TRBJ2-3, with 9 bases matching TRBD2. Trimming took 5 bases from V and 6 from J; bases not matched to a gene: 6. This CDR3 contains 14 residues. The CDR3: CASSEREASDTQYF. CDR3 DNA: TGTGCCAGCAGTGAGCGGGAGGCCAGCGATACGCAGTATTTT.

With regard to this clonotype: Likely a read error: the CDR3 ends without its conserved phenylalanine or tryptophan. The gene calls are TRBV29-1 and TRBJ2-4, with D possibly matching TRBD2 (5 bases). Germline values: CDR1 SQVTM, CDR2 ANQGSEA. V lost 2 bases and J lost 10, with 6 bases in between. The CDR3 extends over 10 amino acids. In nucleotides, the CDR3 is TGCAGCGTTGAACGAGGGATTCAGTACTCC. Translation gives CSVERGIQYS.

The table lists this clonotype with many counts. The CDR3 region is CSVEDHRRPSGANVLTF. As DNA, the CDR3 is TGCAGCGTTGAAGATCATCGACGCCCCTCTGGGGCCAACGTCCTGACTTTC. V and J are TRBV29-1 and TRBJ2-6; D unclear. Germline V gene data show CDR1 as SQVTM and CDR2 as ANQGSEA. The V gene lost 0 bases and the J gene lost 0 bases, with 12 bases spanning the gap. CDR3 length equals 17 residues.

This clonotype was recorded many times. V is TRBV28 and J is TRBJ2-1, with TRBD1 identical over 9 bases. V dropped 7 bases and J dropped 4; count of bases not matched to a gene: 8. Germline-derived CDR1 and CDR2 are MDHEN and SYDVKM. The CDR3 loop spans 15 amino acids. This chain's CDR3 is CASNLGTGKYNEQFF. CDR3 in DNA: TGTGCCAGCAACCTGGGGACAGGGAAATACAATGAGCAGTTCTTC.

This clonotype was counted ten times or more. The V and J genes are TRBV7-2 and TRBJ2-1, with 8 bases that match TRBD1. The CDR3 has 17 residues. CDR1 SGHTA and CDR2 FQGNSA come from the germline V gene. J gave up 3 bases and V 6 bases, and 13 bases lay outside the gene matches. The CDR3 protein is CASRQSTGQVIYNEQFF. The CDR3, as DNA: TGTGCCAGCAGACAGAGCACGGGACAGGTGATCTACAATGAGCAGTTCTTC.

This clonotype was detected ten times or more. The chain links TRBV20-1 to TRBJ2-3; D unresolved. Germline CDR1 is DFQATT and CDR2 is SNEGSKA (reference sequence). The CDR3 has 12 residues. Deletions cut 5 bases from V and 11 bases from J, with 17 bases between. In DNA form, the CDR3 reads TGCAGTGCTCCGGATCACTTTCGGGTGCAGTATTTT. It is translated as CSAPDHFRVQYF.

This clonotype was detected many times. The V and J genes are TRBV7-6 and TRBJ2-5; 7 bases are shared with TRBD1. V lost 5 bases to trimming and J lost 5 bases; unmatched junction nucleotides: 8. The germline gives CDR1 SGHVS, CDR2 FNYEAQ. CDR3 length equals 14 residues. CDR3 region: CASSPDRVMETQYF. The CDR3 bases are TGTGCCAGCAGCCCCGACAGGGTGATGGAGACCCAGTACTTC.

This chain uses TRBV28 with TRBJ2-1; TRBD2 matches at 11 bases. Germline loops: CDR1 MDHEN, CDR2 SYDVKM. The length of the CDR3 is 15 residues. V shed 4 bases and J 7 bases; nucleotides not matched to a gene: 6. The CDR3 DNA reads as TGTGCCAGCAGTTACGGGGGACTAGCGGAGAATGAGCAGTTCTTC. Its translation is CASSYGGLAENEQFF.

The sample holds many counts of this clonotype. The chain couples TRBV20-1 to TRBJ2-5, with D perhaps matching TRBD1 or TRBD2 (6 bases each). The CDR3 length is 15 residues. V lost 0 bases, J lost 5 bases, and 16 bases lay in between. Germline CDR1 and CDR2: DFQATT and SNEGSKA (reference sequence). The CDR3 is CSARDMVGGGETQYF. As DNA, the CDR3 is TGCAGTGCTAGAGATATGGTAGGGGGAGGTGAGACCCAGTACTTC.

This clonotype has ten or more counts. This chain links TRBV7-6 with TRBJ2-1; 12 nucleotides agree with TRBD1. V lost 5 bases and J lost 9; bases outside the gene matches: 5. In germline, CDR1 is SGHVS, CDR2 FNYEAQ. The length of the CDR3 is 14 residues. This CDR3 reads CASSIGTGGVEQFF. CDR3 in DNA: TGTGCCAGCAGCATCGGGACAGGGGGCGTTGAGCAGTTCTTC.

This clonotype came up many times. This rearrangement joins TRBV28 to TRBJ2-1; TRBD1 agrees at 7 bases. Germline assignment: CDR1 MDHEN and CDR2 SYDVKM. Trimming removed 4 bases from V and 4 bases from J; junction bases left unmatched: 10. The CDR3 has 16 amino acids. CDR3 in amino acids: CASSSKGALGYNEQFF. The DNA of the CDR3 is TGTGCCAGCAGTTCCAAGGGGGCCCTCGGGTACAATGAGCAGTTCTTC.

This clonotype was seen a few times. The V and J genes are TRBV6-1 and TRBJ1-5; TRBD1 matches 8 bases. V lost 5 bases and J lost 2; bases outside the gene matches: 2. The CDR3 is made up of 14 amino acids. CDR1 is MNHNS, CDR2 SASEGT, per germline. The CDR3 sequence: CASSKTGGNQPQHF. CDR3 bases: TGTGCCAGCAGTAAGACAGGGGGCAATCAGCCCCAGCATTTT.

This clonotype was counted ten times or more. The chain has TRBV15 and TRBJ1-5; D is undetermined. The length of the CDR3 is 13 residues. V lost 5 bases to trimming and J lost 1 base, with 6 bases between them. The germline gives CDR1 LNHNV, CDR2 YYDKDF (reference sequence). As DNA, the CDR3 is TGTGCCACCAGCCCCCGAAGCAATCAGCCCCAGCATTTT. Translation gives CATSPRSNQPQHF.

This clonotype showed up many times. The chain employs TRBV12-3 or TRBV12-4 and TRBJ2-1; no clear D gene. With 4 bases removed from V and 0 bases from J, the gap between germline ends came to 10 bases. The CDR3 length is 15 residues. The CDR3 DNA is TGTGCCAGCAGTTCGACTCTTAACTCCTACAATGAGCAGTTCTTC. It yields the protein CASSSTLNSYNEQFF.

This clonotype was counted many times. This rearrangement joins TRBV29-1 to TRBJ2-7, with 7 bases identical to TRBD1. Germline V gene data show CDR1 as SQVTM and CDR2 as ANQGSEA. CDR3 length equals 12 residues. V was pared by 6 bases and J by 1 base, with 3 bases of the junction left unmatched. The chain's CDR3 is CSVRDSSYEQYF. CDR3 in DNA: TGCAGCGTAAGGGACAGTTCCTACGAGCAGTACTTC.